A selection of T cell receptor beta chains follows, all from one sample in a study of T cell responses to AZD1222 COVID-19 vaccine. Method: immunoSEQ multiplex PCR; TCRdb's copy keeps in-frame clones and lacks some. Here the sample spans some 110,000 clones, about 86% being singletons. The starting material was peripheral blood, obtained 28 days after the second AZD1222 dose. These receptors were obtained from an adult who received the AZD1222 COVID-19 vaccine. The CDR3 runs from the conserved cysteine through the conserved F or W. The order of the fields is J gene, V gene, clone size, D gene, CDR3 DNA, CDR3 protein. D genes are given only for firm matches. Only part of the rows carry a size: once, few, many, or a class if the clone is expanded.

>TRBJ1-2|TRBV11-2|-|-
TGTGCCAGCAGCTTAGATAATGACTATGGCTACACCTTC
CASSLDNDYGYTF
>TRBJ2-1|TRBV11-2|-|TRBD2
TGTGCCAGCAGCACACAACTAGCGGGAGTTGAGCAGTTCTTC
CASSTQLAGVEQFF
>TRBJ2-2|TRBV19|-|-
TGTGCCAGTAGTAACCAGGGGGAGGTCACCGGGGAGCTGTTTTTT
CASSNQGEVTGELFF
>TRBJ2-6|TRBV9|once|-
TGTGCCAGCAGCGTAGAGTGGGGGTTTGGAGGGGCCAACGTCCTGACTTTC
CASSVEWGFGGANVLTF
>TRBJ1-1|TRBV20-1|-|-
TGCAGTGCTAGGGAAAACACTGAAGCTTTCTTT
CSARENTEAFF
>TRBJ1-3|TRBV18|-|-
TGTGCCAGCTCACCCGACTCTGGAAACACCATATATTTT
CASSPDSGNTIYF
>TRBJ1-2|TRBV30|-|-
TGTGCCTGGAGTGTATCGGAGGGGGTTAACTATGGCTACACCTTC
CAWSVSEGVNYGYTF
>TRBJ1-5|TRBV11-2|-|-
TGTGCCAGCAGCTTAGATCCAACACAGCCCCAGCATTTT
CASSLDPTQPQHF
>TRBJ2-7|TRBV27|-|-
TGTGCCAGCAGCAACTCCGGGAACAGGGTCAAAGTCGAGCAGTACTTC
CASSNSGNRVKVEQYF
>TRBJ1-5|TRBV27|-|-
TGTGCCAGCAGCACGGGAGGGAGCAATCAGCCCCAGCATTTT
CASSTGGSNQPQHF
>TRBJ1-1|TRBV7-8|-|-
TGTGCCAGCAGCTTAAACCCCCGGAACACTGAAGCTTTCTTT
CASSLNPRNTEAFF
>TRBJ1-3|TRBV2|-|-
TGTGCCAGCAGTGACCCCAGGGGAACTGGAAACACCATATATTTT
CASSDPRGTGNTIYF
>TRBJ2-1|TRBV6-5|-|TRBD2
TGTGCCAGCAGTTACGGGGGACTAGCGGGCGAAAATGAGCAGTTCTTC
CASSYGGLAGENEQFF
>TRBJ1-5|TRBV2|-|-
TGTGCCAGCAGTGAACGGGGGGCGGGTCAGCCCCAGCATTTT
CASSERGAGQPQHF
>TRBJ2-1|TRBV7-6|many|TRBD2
TGTGCCAGCAGCCACGGGGGACTAGTGGCTGGAAATGAGCAGTTCTTC
CASSHGGLVAGNEQFF
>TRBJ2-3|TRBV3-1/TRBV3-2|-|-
TGTGCCAGCAGCCTGAGAGGGGGTTGGGGGTCAGATACGCAGTATTTT
CASSLRGGWGSDTQYF
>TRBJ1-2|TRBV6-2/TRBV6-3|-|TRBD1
TGTGCCAGCAGCCCCGGGACAGGGCTCGGCTACACCTTC
CASSPGTGLGYTF
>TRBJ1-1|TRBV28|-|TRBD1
TGTGCCAGCAGGCACGCAGGACAGGGAAACACTGAAGCTTTCTTT
CASRHAGQGNTEAFF
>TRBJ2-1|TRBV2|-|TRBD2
TGTGCCACCCTAGGGACTAGCGGAGCCGGTAAGCAGTTCTTC
CATLGTSGAGKQFF
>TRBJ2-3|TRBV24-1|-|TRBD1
TGTGCCACCAGTGATGGGGACAGGGGATACACAGATACGCAGTATTTT
CATSDGDRGYTDTQYF
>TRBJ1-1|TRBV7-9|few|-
TGTGCCAGCAGTCAATCTCCGAGGAACACTGAAGCTTTCTTT
CASSQSPRNTEAFF
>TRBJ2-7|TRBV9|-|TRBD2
TGTGCCAGCAGCGGAGGACTAGCGGGAGTCTTAAACGAGCAGTACTTC
CASSGGLAGVLNEQYF
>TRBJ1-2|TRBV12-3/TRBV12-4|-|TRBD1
TGTGCCAGCAGTTGGACAGGGGATTATGGCTACACCTTC
CASSWTGDYGYTF
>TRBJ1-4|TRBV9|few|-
TGTGCCAGCAGCGTTTGGGGGTCTAATGAAAAACTGTTTTTT
CASSVWGSNEKLFF
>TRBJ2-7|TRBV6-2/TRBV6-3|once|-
TGTGCCAGCAGTTACGGGGTAGGTAGATCCTACGAGCAGTACTTC
CASSYGVGRSYEQYF
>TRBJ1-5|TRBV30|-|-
TGTGCCTGGAGCGTGAGCCATTTCCGCAATCAGCCCCAGCATTTT
CAWSVSHFRNQPQHF
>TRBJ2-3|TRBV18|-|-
TGTGCCGGATCGAGACAAGAGAACACAGATACGCAGTATTTT
CAGSRQENTDTQYF
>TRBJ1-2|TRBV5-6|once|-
TGTGCCAGCGGTGCAAGGACTTCTAACTATGGCTACACCTTC
CASGARTSNYGYTF
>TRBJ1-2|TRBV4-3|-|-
TGCGCCAGCAGCCAAGATACACAGGGAGGAGAGGGCTACACCTTC
CASSQDTQGGEGYTF
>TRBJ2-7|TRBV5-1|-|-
TGCGCCAGCAGCTTGGGGTACGGAACGAACTACGAGCAGTACTTC
CASSLGYGTNYEQYF
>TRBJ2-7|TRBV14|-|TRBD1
TGTGCCAGCAGCCAAGGGCGCGGCAGGGGGAGAGGCGAGCAGTACTTC
CASSQGRGRGRGEQYF